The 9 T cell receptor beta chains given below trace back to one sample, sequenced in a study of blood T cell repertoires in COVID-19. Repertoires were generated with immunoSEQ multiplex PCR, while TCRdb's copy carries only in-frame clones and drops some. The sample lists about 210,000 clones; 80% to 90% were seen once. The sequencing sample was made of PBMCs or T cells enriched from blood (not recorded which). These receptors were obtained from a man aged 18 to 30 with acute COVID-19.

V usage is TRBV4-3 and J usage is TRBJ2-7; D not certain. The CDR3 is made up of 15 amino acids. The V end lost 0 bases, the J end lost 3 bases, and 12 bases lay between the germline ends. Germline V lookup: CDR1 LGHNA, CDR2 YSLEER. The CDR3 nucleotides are TGCGCCAGCAGCCAAGAAATAGGAGCCCACTACGAGCAGTACTTC. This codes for CASSQEIGAHYEQYF.

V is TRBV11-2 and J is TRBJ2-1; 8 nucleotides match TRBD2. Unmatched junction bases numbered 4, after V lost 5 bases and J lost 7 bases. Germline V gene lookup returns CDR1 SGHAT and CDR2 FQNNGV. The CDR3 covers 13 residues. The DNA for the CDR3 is TGTGCCAGCAGCCCGGGAGGGGGGAATGAGCAGTTCTTC. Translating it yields CASSPGGGNEQFF.

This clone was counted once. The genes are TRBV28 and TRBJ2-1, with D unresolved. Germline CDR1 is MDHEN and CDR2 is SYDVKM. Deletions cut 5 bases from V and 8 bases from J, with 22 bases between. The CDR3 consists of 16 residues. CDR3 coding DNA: TGTGCCAGCAGTCGCCCCCCGACTGGCTACTCTGATGAGCAGTTCTTC. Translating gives CASSRPPTGYSDEQFF.

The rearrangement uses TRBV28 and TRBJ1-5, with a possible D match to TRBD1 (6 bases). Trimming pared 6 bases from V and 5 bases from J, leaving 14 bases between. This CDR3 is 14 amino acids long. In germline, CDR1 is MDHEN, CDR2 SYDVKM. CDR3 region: CASSSDRYDQPQHF. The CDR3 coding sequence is TGTGCCAGCAGCTCAGACAGGTACGATCAGCCCCAGCATTTT. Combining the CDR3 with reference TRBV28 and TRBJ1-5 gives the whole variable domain DVKVTQSSRYLVKRTGEKVFLECVQDMDHENMFWYRQDPGLGLRLIYFSYDVKMKEKGDIPEGYSVSREKKERFSLILESASTNQTSMYLCASSSDRYDQPQHFGDGTRLSIL.

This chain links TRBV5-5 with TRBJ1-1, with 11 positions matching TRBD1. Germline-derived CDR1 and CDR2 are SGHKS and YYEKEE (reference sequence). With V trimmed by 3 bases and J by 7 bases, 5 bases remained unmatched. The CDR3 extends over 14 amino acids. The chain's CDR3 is CASSWTGGFSEAFF. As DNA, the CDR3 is TGTGCCAGCAGCTGGACAGGGGGCTTCAGTGAAGCTTTCTTT.

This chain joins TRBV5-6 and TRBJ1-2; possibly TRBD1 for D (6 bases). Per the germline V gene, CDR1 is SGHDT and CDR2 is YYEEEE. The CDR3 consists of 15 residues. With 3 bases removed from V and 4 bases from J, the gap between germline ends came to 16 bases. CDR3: CASSSRDTQFYGYTF. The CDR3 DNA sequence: TGTGCCAGCAGCTCCCGGGACACCCAGTTCTATGGCTACACCTTC.

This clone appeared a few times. The CDR3 sequence is CAISGSGYEQYF. The DNA of the CDR3 is TGTGCCATCAGTGGTAGCGGCTACGAGCAGTACTTC. The rearrangement joins TRBV10-3 to TRBJ2-7, with D possibly TRBD2 on 6 matching bases. Germline loops: CDR1 ENHRY, CDR2 SYGVKD. Between the trimmed V and J ends, which lost 4 bases and 3 bases, there was a span of 7 bases. The CDR3 is 12 residues long.

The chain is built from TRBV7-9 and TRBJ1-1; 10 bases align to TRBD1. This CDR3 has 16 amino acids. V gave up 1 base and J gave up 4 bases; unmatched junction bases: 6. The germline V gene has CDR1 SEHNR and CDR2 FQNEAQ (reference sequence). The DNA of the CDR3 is TGTGCCAGCAGCTTAGGGAGGGACAGGGGTGGCACTGAAGCTTTCTTT. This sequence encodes CASSLGRDRGGTEAFF.

CDR3 protein: CASTGTSDEQYF. The DNA of the CDR3 is TGTGCCAGCACCGGGACTAGCGACGAGCAGTACTTC. The rearrangement joins TRBV5-4 to TRBJ2-7; 10 positions match TRBD2. The germline V gene encodes CDR1 SGHNT and CDR2 YYREEE (reference sequence). The V segment lost 6 bases and the J segment 5 bases; nucleotides outside the gene matches: 2. The CDR3 contains 12 residues.